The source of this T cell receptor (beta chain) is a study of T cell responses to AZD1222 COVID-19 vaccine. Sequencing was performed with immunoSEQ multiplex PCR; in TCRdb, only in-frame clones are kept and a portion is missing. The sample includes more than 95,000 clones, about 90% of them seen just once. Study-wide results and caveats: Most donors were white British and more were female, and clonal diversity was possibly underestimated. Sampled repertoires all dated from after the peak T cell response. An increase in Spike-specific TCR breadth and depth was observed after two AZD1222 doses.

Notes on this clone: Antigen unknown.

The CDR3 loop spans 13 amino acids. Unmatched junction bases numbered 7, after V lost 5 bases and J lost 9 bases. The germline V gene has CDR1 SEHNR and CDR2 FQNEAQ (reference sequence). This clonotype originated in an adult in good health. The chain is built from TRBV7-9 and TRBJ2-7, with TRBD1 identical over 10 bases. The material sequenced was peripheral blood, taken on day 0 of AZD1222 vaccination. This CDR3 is CASSRRDRGRQYF. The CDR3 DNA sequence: TGTGCCAGCAGCCGCCGGGACAGGGGACGGCAGTACTTC.